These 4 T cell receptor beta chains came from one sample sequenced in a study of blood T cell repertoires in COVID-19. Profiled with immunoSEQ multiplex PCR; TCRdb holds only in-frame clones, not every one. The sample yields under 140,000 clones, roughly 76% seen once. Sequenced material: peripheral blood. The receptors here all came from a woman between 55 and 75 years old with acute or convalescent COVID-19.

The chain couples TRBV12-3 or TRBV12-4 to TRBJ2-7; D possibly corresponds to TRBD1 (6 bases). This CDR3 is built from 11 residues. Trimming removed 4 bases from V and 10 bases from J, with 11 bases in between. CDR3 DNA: TGTGCCAGCAGTTCAATAGGGACACAGTACTTC. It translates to CASSSIGTQYF.

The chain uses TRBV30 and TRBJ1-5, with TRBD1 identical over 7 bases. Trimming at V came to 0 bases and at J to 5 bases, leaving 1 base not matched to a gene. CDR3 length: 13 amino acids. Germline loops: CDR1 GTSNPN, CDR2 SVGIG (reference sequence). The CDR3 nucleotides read TGTGCCTGGAGTGTAGGGACAGATCAGCCCCAGCATTTT. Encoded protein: CAWSVGTDQPQHF.

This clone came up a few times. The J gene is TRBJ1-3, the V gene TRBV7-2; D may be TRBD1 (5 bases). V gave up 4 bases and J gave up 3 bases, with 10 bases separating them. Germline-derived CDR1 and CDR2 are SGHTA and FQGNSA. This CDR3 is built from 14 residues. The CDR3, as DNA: TGTGCCAGCAGCTCATGGGGGGTTGGAAACACCATATATTTT. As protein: CASSSWGVGNTIYF.

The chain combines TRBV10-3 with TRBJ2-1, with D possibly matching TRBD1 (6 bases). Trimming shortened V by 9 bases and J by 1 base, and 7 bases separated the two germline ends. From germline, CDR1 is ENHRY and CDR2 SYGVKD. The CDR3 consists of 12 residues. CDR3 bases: TGTGCCATACAGGGTTCCTACAATGAGCAGTTCTTC. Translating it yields CAIQGSYNEQFF.